This T cell receptor (beta chain) was sequenced in a study of beta chain features in type 1 diabetes. General observations from the study: When cDNA is sequenced, cells with high TCR expression could be over-represented. For Type 1 diabetes patients, all four CD4+ subsets carried TCRB CDR3s that were moderately but significantly shorter. Short templates might get an advantage during PCR, and this would be equal in patients and controls.

Germline lookup yields CDR1 SEHNR and CDR2 FQNEAQ (reference sequence). CDR3 length: 10 residues. Deletions cut 7 bases from V and 7 bases from J, with 4 bases between. The entirety of the isolated RNA underwent reverse transcription, so expressed TCRB transcripts were sequenced. Only in-frame clones appear in the TCRdb table, and some are missing; sequencing was by immunoSEQ multiplex PCR. The repertoire has 600,000 or so clones, 9.5% to 15% of them found once; the top ten carry more than 0.095%. The table lists this clone with a few counts. Its specificity is not known. The sample holds other DNA sequences that translate to the same CDR3.

The J gene is TRBJ2-2, the V gene TRBV7-9; unclear D gene. The receptor was derived from a man younger than 45 with type 1 diabetes. The sample taken for sequencing was naive CD4+ T cells from blood. The CDR3 DNA reads as TGTGCCAGCACCTACGGGGAGCTGTTTTTT. The encoded protein is CASTYGELFF.